A selection of T cell receptor beta chains follows, all from one sample in a study of cytomegalovirus exposure and HLA in healthy donors. Sequenced by immunoSEQ multiplex PCR; TCRdb stores in-frame clones only, minus some. Counted here are approximately 260,000 clones, around 90% occurring once; the ten biggest clones make up 1.7%. Material for sequencing was PBMCs. These receptors all come from a girl aged 2-9 years in good health and CMV-seronegative. The CDR3 runs from the conserved cysteine through the conserved F or W.

cdr3_aa v_call
CASSQDLAGISYEQYF TRBV4-2
CASSQTGGSGNTIYF TRBV7-8
CASSLTGGDGYTF TRBV7-6
CASSAGPDPHEQYF TRBV5-4
CASLRQMAGELFF TRBV6-1
CASSMFAGVGNEQFF TRBV19
CASSKGSIYEQFF TRBV21-1
CASSPVGLAGKEQFF TRBV7-2
CASSWGGYTEAFF TRBV19
CASSTRAREKLFF TRBV19
CASSSSTSGGDVHYEQYF TRBV7-8
CASTTGQGYTEAFF TRBV27
CASSRYSNQPQHF TRBV11-2
CASRSDSKNEKLFF TRBV6-1
CAISETRGTYEQYF TRBV10-3
CASSLGRVGTEAFF TRBV5-4
CASSFELAGREQYF TRBV5-1
CASSQPGLVDTQYF TRBV4-1
CASSERGTGTGNSPLHF TRBV6-1
CASSQGVYEQYF TRBV14
CASSLVVAGGTDTQYF TRBV5-8
CATGGGNEKLFF TRBV28
CASSWTSGSSYEQYF TRBV6-5
CASGGTGANVLTF TRBV6-1
CASSYSVQRYEQYF TRBV6-5
CSSSPGGGLYQETQYF TRBV7-9
CASSVSPRLEQFF TRBV9